This T cell receptor (beta chain) was observed in a study of beta chain features in type 1 diabetes. Findings and limits, study-wide: PCR might pick shorter templates more often, in the same way for patients and controls. TCRB CDR3s from Type 1 diabetes patients were moderately but significantly shorter in all four CD4+ subsets. Any role of HLA type in TCRB rearrangement remained unresolved here. Compared with healthy donors, patients appeared to share more similar naive, central memory and regulatory TCRB repertoires.

As every portion of the isolated RNA was reverse transcribed, the sequencing read expressed TCRB transcripts. Using immunoSEQ multiplex PCR, the repertoire was profiled, and TCRdb retains in-frame clones only, with some absent. Among 630,000 or so clones, around 15% were seen once, and the ten largest hold less than 0.04%. CD45RO/CCR7/CD25/CD127/CD95/CD27 sorting isolated CD4+ naive, central memory, regulatory and stem cell-like memory cells. Details on this clone: Its antigen is not identified. The sample carries other DNA sequences with the same CDR3.

The CDR3 contains 13 residues. The V gene end was trimmed by 4 bases and the J gene end by 2 bases; junction bases not matched to a gene: 2. Looked up from germline, CDR1 is GTSNPN and CDR2 is SVGIG (reference sequence). The J gene is TRBJ1-5, the V gene TRBV30, with 7 positions matching TRBD1. The receptor comes from a man between 18 and 29 years old with type 1 diabetes. Material for sequencing was naive CD4+ T cells from blood. In DNA, the CDR3 is TGTGCCTGGACAGGACAGGGCAATCAGCCCCAGCATTTT. Amino acids: CAWTGQGNQPQHF.